This TCR beta chain was recorded in a study of breast tumors, draining lymph nodes, adjacent tissues. Broader study findings: Tumor repertoires ranked between lymph nodes and nontumor tissue in diversity, with V and J gene preferences.

As regards this clonotype: Its antigen is as yet unknown.

TCRdb reprocessed the multiplex PCR reads with MiXCR, giving one entry per CDR3 protein. The table has 60,000 to 65,000 distinct CDR3 sequences, 57% seen once. V was shortened by 5 bases and J by 1 base, with 18 bases between the two germline ends. Germline V gene lookup returns CDR1 SGHAT and CDR2 FQNNGV. This CDR3 spans 17 amino acids. The TCR originated in a female donor with breast cancer. Some clones in this sample may be carry-over from other donors' samples. Sequences were obtained from breast tumor tissue. The chain uses TRBV11-2 and TRBJ1-5; the D gene is possibly TRBD1 (6 bases). CDR3 bases: TGTGCCAGCAGCCTCCGAGGGGGGGGCGAAAGCAATCAGCCCCAGCATTTT. This translates into CASSLRGGGESNQPQHF.